One and the same sample provided the 21 T cell receptor beta chains below, sequenced in a study of blood T cells in healthy people across ages. A second PCR of about 6 to 12 cycles used a sample-barcoded 5' primer and a J-beta primer mix. TCRdb re-derived calls from the 5' RACE reads in MiXCR, one entry per CDR3 protein. The repertoire holds roughly 1.5 million distinct CDR3 sequences, with less than 45% as singletons. Sequencing input: blood. These receptors all stem from a young woman in good health.

This clonotype came up many times. The gene calls are TRBV2 and TRBJ2-7; TRBD2 matches at 8 bases. Germline V gene sequence: CDR1 SNHLY, CDR2 FYNNEI. With 6 bases clipped from V and 1 base from J, the junction kept 8 bases outside the gene matches. This CDR3 spans 15 amino acids. This CDR3 reads CASSAVAGTSYEQYF. In nucleotides, the CDR3 is TGTGCCAGCAGCGCTGTAGCGGGAACTTCCTACGAGCAGTACTTC.

CDR3: CASSRTGFYEQYF. The CDR3 nucleotides read TGTGCCAGCAGTAGGACAGGGTTTTACGAGCAGTACTTC. The chain couples TRBV27 to TRBJ2-4; 8 nucleotides agree with TRBD1. The closer fit of TRBJ2-7 to the DNA end suggests the J call may be wrong. This CDR3 spans 13 amino acids. Germline-derived CDR1 and CDR2 are MNHEY and SMNVEV (reference sequence).

This clonotype was seen only a few times. The chain couples TRBV20-1 to TRBJ2-3; D perhaps matches TRBD1 (6 bases). V was pared by 5 bases and J by 0 bases, with 15 bases between. The CDR3 covers 15 residues. The germline CDR1 and CDR2 sequences are DFQATT and SNEGSKA (reference sequence). The CDR3 DNA reads as TGCAGTGCTCCCCGGACAGCCTCTAGCACAGATACGCAGTATTTT. This gives the protein CSAPRTASSTDTQYF.

CDR3 sequence reads: CASRVGKNTGELFF. CDR3 coding DNA: TGCGCCAGCAGAGTAGGAAAGAACACCGGGGAGCTGTTTTTT. The chain joins TRBV4-3 to TRBJ2-2; D call uncertain. The CDR3 length is 14 residues. Germline lookup yields CDR1 LGHNA and CDR2 YSLEER. V was pared by 6 bases and J by 1 base, with 9 bases between.

V usage is TRBV25-1 and J usage is TRBJ1-1, with TRBD1 identical over 8 bases. V trimming: 1 base; J trimming: 5 bases; junction bases outside the gene matches: 9. The CDR3 sequence is 16 residues long. In germline, CDR1 is MGHDK, CDR2 SYGVNS. As DNA, the CDR3 is TGTGCCAGCAGTGAATCTGGACAGGGAAGAGGAACTGAAGCTTTCTTT. Its translation: CASSESGQGRGTEAFF.

V is TRBV6-6 and J is TRBJ2-7, with 9 bases aligning to TRBD1. The CDR3 is made up of 16 amino acids. With V trimmed by 4 bases and J by 2 bases, 9 bases remained unmatched. Germline lookup yields CDR1 MNHNY and CDR2 SVGAGI (reference sequence). The CDR3 region has the DNA TGTGCCAGCAGTTCCCTAACAGGGGGCCTGGCCTACGAGCAGTACTTC. It codes for CASSSLTGGLAYEQYF.

This clonotype was recorded a few times. This chain links TRBV27 with TRBJ1-2; 7 bases fit TRBD1. The CDR3 is made up of 14 amino acids. Germline loops: CDR1 MNHEY, CDR2 SMNVEV (reference sequence). Unmatched junction bases numbered 10, after V lost 5 bases and J lost 7 bases. The CDR3 region has the DNA TGTGCCAGCAGTCAGATAGGGGGCGCCTTTGGCTACACCTTC. Translated, it gives CASSQIGGAFGYTF.

This clonotype occurred a few times. The V call is TRBV10-3, the J call TRBJ1-2; a possible D gene is TRBD1 (6 bases). Germline CDR1 is ENHRY and CDR2 is SYGVKD. Deletions cut 0 bases from V and 8 bases from J, with 25 bases between. The CDR3 is 18 residues long. The CDR3 sequence: CAISESSRGSGVLGGYTF. DNA for the CDR3: TGTGCCATCAGTGAGTCGTCAAGAGGGTCAGGGGTCCTTGGGGGCTACACCTTC.

Turning to this clonotype: A much larger clonotype is one base distant, so this may be a read error. The V and J genes are TRBV5-1 and TRBJ2-4, with 7 nucleotides matching TRBD1. The J call is uncertain, as TRBJ2-7 better fits the DNA end. CDR1 is SGHRS and CDR2 is YFSETQ in the germline V gene. The CDR3 is made up of 14 amino acids. CDR3 region: CASSWVTGAYEQYF. CDR3 bases: TGCGCCAGCAGCTGGGTAACAGGGGCCTACGAGCAGTACTTC.

The CDR3 region has the DNA TGTGCCAGCAGTGAAGGGGCAGTAGGGTATGGCTACACCTTC. Amino acid sequence: CASSEGAVGYGYTF. The J gene is TRBJ1-2, the V gene TRBV6-1, with D hard to call. The V and J ends lost 1 base and 5 bases respectively, with 11 bases between them. The length of the CDR3 is 14 residues. Looked up from germline, CDR1 is MNHNS and CDR2 is SASEGT.

The chain uses TRBV7-6 and TRBJ2-4, with TRBD1 as a possible D gene (6 bases). The germline V gene encodes CDR1 SGHVS and CDR2 FNYEAQ. Trimming pared 4 bases from V and 1 base from J, leaving 11 bases between. The CDR3 has 15 residues. The CDR3 DNA reads as TGTGCCAGCAGCTCCGGCCAGGGGGCCAAAAACATTCAGTACTTC. This translates into CASSSGQGAKNIQYF.

The chain uses TRBV6-4 and TRBJ2-1; D is possibly TRBD2 (5 bases). Trimming pared 2 bases from V and 0 bases from J, leaving 11 bases between. This CDR3 has 16 amino acids. Per the germline V gene, CDR1 is MRHNA and CDR2 is SNTAGT. CDR3 sequence (DNA): TGTGCCAGCAGTGACCAAGCGGCTCCCTCCTACAATGAGCAGTTCTTC. Translating it yields CASSDQAAPSYNEQFF.

This chain joins TRBV20-1 and TRBJ1-5; D may be TRBD1 (6 bases). CDR3 length: 18 residues. V lost 4 bases and J lost 1, with 23 bases in between. Germline V gene data show CDR1 as DFQATT and CDR2 as SNEGSKA (reference sequence). The CDR3 region is CSAKGPARGALSNQPQHF. DNA of the CDR3: TGCAGTGCTAAGGGCCCGGCCCGGGGGGCTTTAAGCAATCAGCCCCAGCATTTT.

The chain is built from TRBV15 and TRBJ2-2; D uncertain. The V end was cut by 6 bases, the J end by 5 bases, with 7 bases between. CDR3 length equals 12 residues. Germline V CDR1 and CDR2: LNHNV, YYDKDF (reference sequence). In DNA form, the CDR3 reads TGTGCCACCAGTGAGGTTACCGGGGAGCTGTTTTTT. Its translation is CATSEVTGELFF.

The CDR3 spells CASSHAFSPGRRDTEAFF. The CDR3 DNA reads TGCGCCAGCAGCCACGCATTTTCCCCGGGACGGCGAGATACTGAAGCTTTCTTT. The chain carries TRBV4-1 and TRBJ1-1; the D gene is possibly TRBD1 (5 bases). Germline V gene lookup returns CDR1 MGHRA and CDR2 YSYEKL. V was shortened by 3 bases and J by 5 bases, with 25 bases between the two germline ends. The CDR3 is 18 residues long.

The chain couples TRBV30 to TRBJ1-4; D may be TRBD1 (6 bases). Trimming pared 7 bases from V and 7 bases from J, leaving 19 bases between. The CDR3 consists of 14 residues. The germline gives CDR1 GTSNPN, CDR2 SVGIG (reference sequence). The CDR3: CASTSGGGGEKLFF. CDR3 coding DNA: TGTGCCTCTACAAGCGGGGGCGGCGGTGAAAAACTGTTTTTT.

The gene calls are TRBV6-1 and TRBJ1-1; 7 bases are shared with TRBD1. Trimming cost V 6 bases and J 11 bases; bases outside gene matches: 9. Germline CDR1 MNHNS, CDR2 SASEGT. This CDR3 spans 12 amino acids. CDR3 sequence reads: CASSLDRPRAFF. CDR3 bases: TGTGCCAGCAGCCTGGACAGGCCAAGGGCTTTCTTT.

The chain couples TRBV10-3 to TRBJ1-5; no clear D. CDR1 is ENHRY, CDR2 SYGVKD, per germline. CDR3 size: 12 residues. V gave up 5 bases and J gave up 3 bases, with 5 bases separating them. This chain's CDR3 is CAISTPNQPQHF. The CDR3 DNA is TGTGCCATCAGTACTCCCAATCAGCCCCAGCATTTT.

Concerning this clonotype: Germline and junction disagree at one end, which may indicate a read error. The genes are TRBV18 and TRBJ1-1; 9 bases map to TRBD1. From germline, CDR1 is KGHSH and CDR2 LQKENI. This CDR3 has 16 amino acids. CDR3 sequence (DNA): TGCGCCAGCTCACCTCGGACAGGGGCGGTGAACACTGAAGCTTTCTTT. It is translated as CASSPRTGAVNTEAFF.

This clonotype appeared a few times. The chain joins TRBV9 to TRBJ2-7, with a tentative D call TRBD1 (7 bases). V lost 3 bases to trimming and J lost 4 bases, with 20 bases between them. Per the germline V gene, CDR1 is SGDLS and CDR2 is YYNGEE. The CDR3 runs to 16 residues. The CDR3 reads CASSAYRETGNYEQYF. The CDR3 region has the DNA TGTGCCAGCAGCGCATATCGGGAGACAGGGAATTACGAGCAGTACTTC.

The table lists this clonotype with a few counts. This chain connects TRBV4-2 to TRBJ2-1; weak D call: TRBD2 (6 bases). Trimming left V 4 bases short and J 4 bases short, with 17 bases between. Germline-derived CDR1 and CDR2 are LGHNA and YNFKEQ. This CDR3 contains 16 residues. CDR3 protein: CASSPAEAGSYNEQFF. Here the CDR3 DNA reads TGTGCCAGCAGCCCAGCCGAGGCGGGATCATACAATGAGCAGTTCTTC.